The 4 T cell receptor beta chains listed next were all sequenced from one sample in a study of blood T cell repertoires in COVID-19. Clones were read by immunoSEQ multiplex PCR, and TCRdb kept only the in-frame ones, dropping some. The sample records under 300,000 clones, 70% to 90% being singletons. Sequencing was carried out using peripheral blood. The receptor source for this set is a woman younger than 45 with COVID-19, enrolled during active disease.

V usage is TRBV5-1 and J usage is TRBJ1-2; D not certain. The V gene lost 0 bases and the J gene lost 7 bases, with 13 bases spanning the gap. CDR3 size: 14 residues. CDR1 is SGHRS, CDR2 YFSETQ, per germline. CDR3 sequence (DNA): TGCGCCAGCAGCTTGGATCAAGTATCGGTTGGCTACACCTTC. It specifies CASSLDQVSVGYTF.

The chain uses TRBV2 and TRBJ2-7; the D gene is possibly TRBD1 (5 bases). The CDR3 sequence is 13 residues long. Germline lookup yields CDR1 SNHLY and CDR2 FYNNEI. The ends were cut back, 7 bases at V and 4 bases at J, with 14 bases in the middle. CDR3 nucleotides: TGTGCCAGCAACAGGCAGGGATTATACGAGCAGTACTTC. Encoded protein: CASNRQGLYEQYF.

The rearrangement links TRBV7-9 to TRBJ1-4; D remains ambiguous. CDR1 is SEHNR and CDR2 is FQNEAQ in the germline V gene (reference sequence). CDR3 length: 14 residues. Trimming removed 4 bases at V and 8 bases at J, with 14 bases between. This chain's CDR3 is CASSSGLEIEKLFF. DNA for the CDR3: TGTGCCAGCAGCTCAGGACTGGAGATAGAAAAACTGTTTTTT.

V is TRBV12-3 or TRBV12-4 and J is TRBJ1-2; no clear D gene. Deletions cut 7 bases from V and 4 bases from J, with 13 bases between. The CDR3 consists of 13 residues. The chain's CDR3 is CASMRSTPYGYTF. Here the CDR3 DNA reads TGTGCCAGCATGAGATCAACCCCCTATGGCTACACCTTC.